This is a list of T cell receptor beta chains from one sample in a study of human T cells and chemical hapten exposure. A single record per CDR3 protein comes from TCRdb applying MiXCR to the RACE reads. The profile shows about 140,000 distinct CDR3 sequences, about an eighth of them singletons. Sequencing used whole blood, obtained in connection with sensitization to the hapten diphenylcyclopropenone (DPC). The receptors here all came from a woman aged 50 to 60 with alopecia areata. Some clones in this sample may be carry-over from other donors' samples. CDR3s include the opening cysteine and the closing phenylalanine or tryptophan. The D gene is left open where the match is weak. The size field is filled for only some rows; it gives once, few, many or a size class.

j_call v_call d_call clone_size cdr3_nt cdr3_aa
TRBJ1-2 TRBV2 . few TGTGCCAGCAGTGAATACGGAGCTAACTATGGCTACACCTTC CASSEYGANYGYTF
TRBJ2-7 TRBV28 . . TGTGCCAGCAAGGCAGCCCCAACCCACGAGCAGTACTTC CASKAAPTHEQYF
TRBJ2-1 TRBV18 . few TGTGCCAGCTCACGCCTGGGGGGAAAGCGCAATGAGCAGTTCTTC CASSRLGGKRNEQFF
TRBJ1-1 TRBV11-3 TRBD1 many TGTGCCAGCAGCTTCCGACAGGGATCCACCACTGAAGCTTTCTTT CASSFRQGSTTEAFF
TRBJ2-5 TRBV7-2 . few TGTGCCAGCAGCTTGCAGGGCACAGAGACCCAGTACTTC CASSLQGTETQYF
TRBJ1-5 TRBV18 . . TGTGCCAGCTCACCACTGGGGGGCCTTAGCAATCAGCCCCAGCATTTT CASSPLGGLSNQPQHF
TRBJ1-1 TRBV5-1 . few TGCGCCAGCAGCTTGGAGGGGGACGGGAACACTGAAGCTTTCTTT CASSLEGDGNTEAFF
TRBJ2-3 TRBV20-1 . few TGCAGTGCTTCCGGGGTCCGGGACGCGACGCAGTATTTT CSASGVRDATQYF
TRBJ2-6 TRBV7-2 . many TGTGCCAGCAGCTTCGGGGGCTCTGGGGCCAACGTCCTGACTTTC CASSFGGSGANVLTF
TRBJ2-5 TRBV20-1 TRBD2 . TGCAGTGCTAGGGGGACTAGCGGATTGGGATCGGAAGAGACCCAGTACTTC CSARGTSGLGSEETQYF
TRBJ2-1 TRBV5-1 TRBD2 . TGCGCCAGCAGCTTACTGACTACTAGCGGGAGTTCCCATGAGCAGTTCTTC CASSLLTTSGSSHEQFF
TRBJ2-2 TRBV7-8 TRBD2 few TGTGCCAGCAGCCTTGGACTAGCCGACGTTAAAACCGGGGAGCTGTTTTTT CASSLGLADVKTGELFF
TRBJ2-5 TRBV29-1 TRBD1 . TGCAGCGTTGATGGACAGGGATTTTCAGAGACCCAGTACTTC CSVDGQGFSETQYF
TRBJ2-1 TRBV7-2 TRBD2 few TGTGCCAGCAGCTATCGGACTAGCGGGATATGGAATGAGCAGTTCTTC CASSYRTSGIWNEQFF
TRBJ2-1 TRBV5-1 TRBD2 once TGCGCCAGCAGCTTTTCCCTTCAGACTAGCCCTTACAATGAGCAGTTCTTC CASSFSLQTSPYNEQFF
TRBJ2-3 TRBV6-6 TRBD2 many TGTGCCAGCAGTACCCGACTAGCGGGAAGCACAGATACGCAGTATTTT CASSTRLAGSTDTQYF
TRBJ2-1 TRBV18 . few TGTGCCAGCTCACCAGGGTGGGAGCAGTTCTTC CASSPGWEQFF
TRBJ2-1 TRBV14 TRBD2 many TGTGCCACTGGACTAGCGGGAGTCTTGAACAATGAGCAGTTCTTC CATGLAGVLNNEQFF
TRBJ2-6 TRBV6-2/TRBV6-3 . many TGTGCCGTAAGGGGCTCTGGGGCCAACGTCCTGACTTTC CAVRGSGANVLTF
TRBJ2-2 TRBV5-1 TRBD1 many TGCGCCAGCAGCGAGGACAGGGCAGGGAACACCGGGGAGCTGTTTTTT CASSEDRAGNTGELFF
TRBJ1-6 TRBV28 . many TGTGCCAGCAGTTTTTTCGGGACGGGCAATTCACCCCTCCACTTT CASSFFGTGNSPLHF
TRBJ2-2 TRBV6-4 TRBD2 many TGTGCCAGCAGTGACGGACTAGCGCCCCGGCCCGGGGAGCTGTTTTTT CASSDGLAPRPGELFF
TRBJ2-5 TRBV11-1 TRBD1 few TGTGCCAGCAGCACCCGGGACAGGGGAAAAGAGACCCAGTACTTC CASSTRDRGKETQYF
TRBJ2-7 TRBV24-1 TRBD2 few TGTGCCACCAGTGATCTTAGCGGGTCTACACCTAACGAGCAGTACTTC CATSDLSGSTPNEQYF
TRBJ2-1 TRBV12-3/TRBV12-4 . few TGTGCCAGCAGTTTCGTGAGGCATGAGCAGTTCTTC CASSFVRHEQFF
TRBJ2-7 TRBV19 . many TGTGCCAGTACCCCGACCGCGTGGGCGAACGAGCAGTACTTC CASTPTAWANEQYF
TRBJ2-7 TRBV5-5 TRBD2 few TGTGCCAGCAGCCCCGAACTAGCGGGGAGCCTATTCGGGCAGTACTTC CASSPELAGSLFGQYF
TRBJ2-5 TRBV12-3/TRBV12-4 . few TGTGCCAGCACCTCAGGGGAGGGGGCACGAGAGACCCAGTACTTC CASTSGEGARETQYF
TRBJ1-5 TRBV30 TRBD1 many TGTGCCTGGGGACAGGCCTCCAATCAGCCCCAGCATTTT CAWGQASNQPQHF
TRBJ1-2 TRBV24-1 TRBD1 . TGTGCCACCAGTGAGGGCAGGGGGAGCGGCTACACCTTC CATSEGRGSGYTF
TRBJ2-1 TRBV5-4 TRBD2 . TGTGCCAGCGGCATCCTAGCGGGAGTAAACAATGAGCAGTTCTTC CASGILAGVNNEQFF
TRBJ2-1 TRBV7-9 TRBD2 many TGTGCCAGCAGCTTAGGAATAGGGACTAGCCTAACAGAGTCCTACAATGAGCAGTTCTTC CASSLGIGTSLTESYNEQFF
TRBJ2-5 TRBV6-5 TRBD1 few TGTGCCAGCAGTTACGAGGGACAGACGGGACAAGGGACCCAGTACTTC CASSYEGQTGQGTQYF
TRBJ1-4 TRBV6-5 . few TGTGCCAGCAGTTACTCGTGGTCGGGCACTAATGAAAAACTGTTTTTT CASSYSWSGTNEKLFF
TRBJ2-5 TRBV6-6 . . TGTGCCAGCACCGAAATGGGGAGTGTAAAGACCCAGTACTTC CASTEMGSVKTQYF
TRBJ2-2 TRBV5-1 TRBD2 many TGCGCCAGCAGCGAGGGACTAGCGGGAGATGTCGCCGGGGAGCTGTTTTTT CASSEGLAGDVAGELFF
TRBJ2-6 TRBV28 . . TGTGCCAGCAGCCCAAGTTTAGGTCGGGCGAAAGCTAGCTCTGGGGCCAACGTCCTGATTTTC CASSPSLGRAKASSGANVLIF
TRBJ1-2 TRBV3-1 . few TGTGCCAGCAGCTTGACTGGGAACTATGGCTACACCTTC CASSLTGNYGYTF
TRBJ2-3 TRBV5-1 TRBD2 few TGCGCCAGCAGCTCCGGGACTAGCGGGAGGGCCCGCACAGATACGCAGTATTTT CASSSGTSGRARTDTQYF
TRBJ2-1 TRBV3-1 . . TGTGCCAGCAGCTTCAGAAAGGCTACCCCGTTCTTC CASSFRKATPFF
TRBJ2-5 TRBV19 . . TGTGCCAGTAGTATAGATGGCGGCAGGGAGACCCAGTACTTC CASSIDGGRETQYF
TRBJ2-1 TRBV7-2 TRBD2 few TGTGCCAGCAGCTTTCTAGCGGATTCCTACAATGAGCAGTTCTTC CASSFLADSYNEQFF
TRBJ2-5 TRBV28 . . TGTGCCAGCAGTTTCGGCGGAGGGGGGAAGGAGACCCAGTACTTC CASSFGGGGKETQYF
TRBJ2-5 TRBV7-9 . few TGTGCCAGCGGGATCGGAGGGCCGCAAGAGACCCAGTACTTC CASGIGGPQETQYF
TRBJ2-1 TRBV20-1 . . TGCAGTGCTGGCCCAGGGGGGGAGGCCCACAATGAGCAGTTCTTC CSAGPGGEAHNEQFF
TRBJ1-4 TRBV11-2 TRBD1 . TGTGCCAGCAGCTTAGGAGACAGGGGGAATGAAAAACTGTTTTTT CASSLGDRGNEKLFF
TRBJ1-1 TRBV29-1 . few TGCAGCGCTCAGACCGGAACCACTGAAGCTTTCTTT CSAQTGTTEAFF
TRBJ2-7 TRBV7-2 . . TGTGCCAGCAGCCCATCTGGCGGGTACTACGAGCAGTACTTC CASSPSGGYYEQYF
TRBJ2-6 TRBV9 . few TGTGCCAGCAGCGTAGGGACTCTAGGGGCCAACGTCCTGACTTTC CASSVGTLGANVLTF
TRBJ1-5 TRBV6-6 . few TGTGCCAGCAGACAATGGGGGTCCGGGGGCAATCAGCCCCAGCATTTT CASRQWGSGGNQPQHF